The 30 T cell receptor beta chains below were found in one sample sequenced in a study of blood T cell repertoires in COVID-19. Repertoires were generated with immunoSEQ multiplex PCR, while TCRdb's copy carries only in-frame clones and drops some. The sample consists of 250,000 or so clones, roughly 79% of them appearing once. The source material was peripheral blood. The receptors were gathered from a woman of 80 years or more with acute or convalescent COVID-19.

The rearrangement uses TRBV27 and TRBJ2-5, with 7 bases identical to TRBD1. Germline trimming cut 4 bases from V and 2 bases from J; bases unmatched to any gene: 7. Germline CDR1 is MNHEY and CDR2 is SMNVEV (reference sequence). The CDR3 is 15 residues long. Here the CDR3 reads CASSSTDRIQETQYF. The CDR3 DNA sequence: TGTGCCAGCAGTTCAACGGACAGGATTCAAGAGACCCAGTACTTC.

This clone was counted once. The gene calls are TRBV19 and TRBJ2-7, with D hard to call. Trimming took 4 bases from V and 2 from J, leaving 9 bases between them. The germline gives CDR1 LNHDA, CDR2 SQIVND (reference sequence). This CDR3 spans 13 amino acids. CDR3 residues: CASSTGGTYEQYF. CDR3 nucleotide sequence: TGTGCCAGTAGTACCGGCGGAACCTACGAGCAGTACTTC. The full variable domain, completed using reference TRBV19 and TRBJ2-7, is DGGITQSPKYLFRKEGQNVTLSCEQNLNHDAMYWYRQDPGQGLRLIYYSQIVNDFQKGDIAEGYSVSREKKESFPLTVTSAQKNPTAFYLCASSTGGTYEQYFGPGTRLTVT.

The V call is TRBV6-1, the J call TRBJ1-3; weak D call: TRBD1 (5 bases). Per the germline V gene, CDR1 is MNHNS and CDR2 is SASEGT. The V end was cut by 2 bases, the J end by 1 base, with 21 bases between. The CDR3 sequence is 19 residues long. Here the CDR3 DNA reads TGTGCCAGCAGTGAAAGGAGTTATTGGGGGGGGAAGTCTGGAAACACCATATATTTT. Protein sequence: CASSERSYWGGKSGNTIYF.

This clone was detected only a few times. CDR3 DNA: TGTGCCAGCAGCCACTCAGGGGCTGAAGCTTTCTTT. The encoded protein is CASSHSGAEAFF. The chain carries TRBV11-2 and TRBJ1-1; D might be TRBD1 (6 bases). This CDR3 comprises 12 residues. Trimming removed 5 bases from V and 6 bases from J, with 10 bases in between. Germline V gene lookup returns CDR1 SGHAT and CDR2 FQNNGV.

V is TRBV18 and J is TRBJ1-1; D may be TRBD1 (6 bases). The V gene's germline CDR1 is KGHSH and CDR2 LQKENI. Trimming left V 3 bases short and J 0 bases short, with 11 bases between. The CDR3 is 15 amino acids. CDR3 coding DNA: TGTGCCAGCTCACCGGGACAACTCATGAACACTGAAGCTTTCTTT. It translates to CASSPGQLMNTEAFF.

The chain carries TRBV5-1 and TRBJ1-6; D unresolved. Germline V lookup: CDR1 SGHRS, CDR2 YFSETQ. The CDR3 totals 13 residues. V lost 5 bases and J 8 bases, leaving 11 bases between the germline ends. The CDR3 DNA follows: TGCGCCAGCAGAGTGGGCCTTGATTCACCCCTCCACTTT. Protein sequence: CASRVGLDSPLHF.

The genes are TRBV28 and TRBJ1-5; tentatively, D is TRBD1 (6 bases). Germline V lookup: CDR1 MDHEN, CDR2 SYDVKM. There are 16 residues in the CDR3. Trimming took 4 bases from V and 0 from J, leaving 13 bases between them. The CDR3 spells CASSSQPTGSNQPQHF. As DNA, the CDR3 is TGTGCCAGCAGTTCTCAGCCGACAGGTAGCAATCAGCCCCAGCATTTT.

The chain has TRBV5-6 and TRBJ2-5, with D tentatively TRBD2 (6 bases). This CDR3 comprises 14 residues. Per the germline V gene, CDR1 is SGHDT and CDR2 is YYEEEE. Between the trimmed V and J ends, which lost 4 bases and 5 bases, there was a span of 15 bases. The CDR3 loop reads CASSLRDLGETQYF. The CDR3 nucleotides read TGTGCCAGCAGCCTCCGGGACTTGGGTGAGACCCAGTACTTC. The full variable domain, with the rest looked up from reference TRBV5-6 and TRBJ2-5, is DAGVTQSPTHLIKTRGQQVTLRCSPKSGHDTVSWYQQALGQGPQFIFQYYEEEERQRGNFPDRFSGHQFPNYSSELNVNALLLGDSALYLCASSLRDLGETQYFGPGTRLLVL.

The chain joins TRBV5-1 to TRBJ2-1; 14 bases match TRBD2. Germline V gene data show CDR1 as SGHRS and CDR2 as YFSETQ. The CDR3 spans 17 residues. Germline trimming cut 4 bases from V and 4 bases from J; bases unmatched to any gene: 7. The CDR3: CASSRLAGGTPYNEQFF. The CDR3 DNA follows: TGCGCCAGCAGCCGACTAGCGGGGGGGACTCCATACAATGAGCAGTTCTTC.

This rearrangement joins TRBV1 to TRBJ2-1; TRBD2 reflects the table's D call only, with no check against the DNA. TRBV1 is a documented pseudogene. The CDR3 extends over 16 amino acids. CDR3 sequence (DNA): TGCACCAGCAGCCGCCCCCAGCCCAGCGGGACGTTGGAGCAGTTCTTC. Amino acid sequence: CTSSRPQPSGTLEQFF.

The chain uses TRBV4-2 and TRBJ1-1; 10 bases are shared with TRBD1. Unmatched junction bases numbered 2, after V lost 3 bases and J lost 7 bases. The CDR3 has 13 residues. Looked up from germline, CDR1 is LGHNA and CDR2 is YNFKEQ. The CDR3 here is CASSQGQGFEAFF. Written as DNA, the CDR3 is TGTGCCAGCAGCCAGGGACAGGGGTTTGAAGCTTTCTTT.

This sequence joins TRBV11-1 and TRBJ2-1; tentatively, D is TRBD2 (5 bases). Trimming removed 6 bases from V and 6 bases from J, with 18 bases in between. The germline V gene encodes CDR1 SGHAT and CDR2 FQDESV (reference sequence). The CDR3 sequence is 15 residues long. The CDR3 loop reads CASSKSGPPLNEQFF. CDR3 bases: TGTGCCAGCAGTAAAAGCGGCCCTCCCCTCAATGAGCAGTTCTTC.

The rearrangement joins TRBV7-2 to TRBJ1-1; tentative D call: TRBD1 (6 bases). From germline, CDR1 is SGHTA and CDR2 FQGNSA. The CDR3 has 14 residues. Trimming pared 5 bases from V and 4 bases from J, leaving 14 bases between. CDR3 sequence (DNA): TGTGCCAGCAGCCCCACAGGGTATAGCACTGAAGCTTTCTTT. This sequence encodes CASSPTGYSTEAFF.

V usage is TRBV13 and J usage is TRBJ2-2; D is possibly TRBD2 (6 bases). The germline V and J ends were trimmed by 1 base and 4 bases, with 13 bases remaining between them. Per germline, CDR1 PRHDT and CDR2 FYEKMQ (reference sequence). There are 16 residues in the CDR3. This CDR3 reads CASSLEKRAATGELFF. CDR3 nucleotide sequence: TGTGCCAGCAGCTTAGAGAAGCGGGCGGCCACCGGGGAGCTGTTTTTT.

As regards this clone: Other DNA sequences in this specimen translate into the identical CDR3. Here the CDR3 reads CASSDRDRGNSPLHF. The CDR3, as DNA: TGTGCCAGCAGCGATCGGGACAGGGGCAATTCACCCCTCCACTTT. The rearrangement uses TRBV9 and TRBJ1-6, with 10 bases lining up with TRBD1. V shed 3 bases and J 7 bases; nucleotides not matched to a gene: 4. The CDR3 loop spans 15 amino acids. Per germline, CDR1 SGDLS and CDR2 YYNGEE.

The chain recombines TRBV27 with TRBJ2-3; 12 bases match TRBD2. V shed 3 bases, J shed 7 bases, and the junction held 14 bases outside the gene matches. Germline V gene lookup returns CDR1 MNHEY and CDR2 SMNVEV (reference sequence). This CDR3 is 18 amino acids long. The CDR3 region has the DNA TGTGCCAGCAGTTTCCGTCCTAGCGGGGGGGCCAGGTTGCATACGCAGTATTTT. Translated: CASSFRPSGGARLHTQYF.

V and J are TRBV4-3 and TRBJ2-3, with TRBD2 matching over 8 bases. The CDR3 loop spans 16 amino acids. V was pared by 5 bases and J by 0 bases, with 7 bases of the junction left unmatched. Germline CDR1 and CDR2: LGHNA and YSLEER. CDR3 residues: CASSSQRGSSTDTQYF. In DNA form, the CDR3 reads TGCGCCAGCAGCTCGCAGCGGGGGAGTAGCACAGATACGCAGTATTTT.

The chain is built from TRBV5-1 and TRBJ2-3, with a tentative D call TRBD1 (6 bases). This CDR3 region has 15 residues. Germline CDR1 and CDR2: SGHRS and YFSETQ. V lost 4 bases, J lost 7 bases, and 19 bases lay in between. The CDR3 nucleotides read TGCGCCAGCAGCCCTGGGGGCCAGGAGCTAAATACGCAGTATTTT. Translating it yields CASSPGGQELNTQYF.

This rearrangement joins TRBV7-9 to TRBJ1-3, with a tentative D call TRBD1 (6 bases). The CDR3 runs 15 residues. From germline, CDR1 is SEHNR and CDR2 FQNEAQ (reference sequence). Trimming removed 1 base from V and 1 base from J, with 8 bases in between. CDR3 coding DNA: TGTGCCAGCAGCTTAGTGGGGGCTTCTGGAAACACCATATATTTT. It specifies CASSLVGASGNTIYF.

In DNA, the CDR3 is TGCGCCAGCAGCCTCCGACAGGGAGGCCAGCCCCAGCATTTT. Residues: CASSLRQGGQPQHF. The chain employs TRBV5-1 and TRBJ1-5; 7 bases match TRBD1. This CDR3 contains 14 residues. Germline CDR1 is SGHRS and CDR2 is YFSETQ. With 4 bases clipped from V and 7 bases from J, the junction kept 8 bases outside the gene matches. The full variable domain, its missing parts supplied by reference TRBV5-1 and TRBJ1-5, is KAGVTQTPRYLIKTRGQQVTLSCSPISGHRSVSWYQQTPGQGLQFLFEYFSETQRNKGNFPGRFSGRQFSNSRSEMNVSTLELGDSALYLCASSLRQGGQPQHFGDGTRLSIL.

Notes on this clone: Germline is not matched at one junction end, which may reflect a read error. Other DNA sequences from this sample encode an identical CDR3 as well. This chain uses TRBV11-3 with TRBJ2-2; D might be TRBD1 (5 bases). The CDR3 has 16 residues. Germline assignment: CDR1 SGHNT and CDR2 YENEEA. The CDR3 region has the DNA TGTGCCAGCAGCTTAGTAGCAGGGTCGAACACTGGGGAGCTGTTTTTT. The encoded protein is CASSLVAGSNTGELFF.

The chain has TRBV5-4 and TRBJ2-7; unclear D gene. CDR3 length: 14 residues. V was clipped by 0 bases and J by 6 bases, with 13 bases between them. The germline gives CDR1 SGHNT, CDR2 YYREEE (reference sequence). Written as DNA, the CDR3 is TGTGCCAGCAGCTTGGCCGCGGCAGCTCGCGAGCAGTACTTC. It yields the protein CASSLAAAAREQYF.

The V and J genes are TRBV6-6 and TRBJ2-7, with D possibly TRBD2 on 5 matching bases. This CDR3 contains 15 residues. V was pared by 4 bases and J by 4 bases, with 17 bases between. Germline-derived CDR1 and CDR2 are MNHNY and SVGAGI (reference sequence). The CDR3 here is CASSLIPLRVYEQYF. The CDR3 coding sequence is TGTGCCAGCAGTTTGATACCCCTGCGGGTGTACGAGCAGTACTTC.

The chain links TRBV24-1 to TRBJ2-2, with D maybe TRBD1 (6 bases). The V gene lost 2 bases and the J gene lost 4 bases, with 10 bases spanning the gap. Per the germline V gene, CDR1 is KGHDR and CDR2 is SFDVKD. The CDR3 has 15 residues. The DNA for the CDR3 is TGTGCCACCAGTGATTATGTAGGGGGCACCGGGGAGCTGTTTTTT. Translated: CATSDYVGGTGELFF.

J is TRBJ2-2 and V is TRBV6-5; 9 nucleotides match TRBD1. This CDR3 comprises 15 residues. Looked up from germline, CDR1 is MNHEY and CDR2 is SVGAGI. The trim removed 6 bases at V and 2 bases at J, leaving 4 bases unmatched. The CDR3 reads CASRRQGGNTGELFF. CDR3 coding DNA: TGTGCCAGCAGACGACAGGGGGGAAACACCGGGGAGCTGTTTTTT.

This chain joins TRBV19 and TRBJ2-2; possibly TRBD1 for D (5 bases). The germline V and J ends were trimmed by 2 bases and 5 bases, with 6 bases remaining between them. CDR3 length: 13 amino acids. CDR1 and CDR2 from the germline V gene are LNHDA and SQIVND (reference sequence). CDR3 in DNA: TGTGCCAGTAGTATACAGGGAACCGGGGAGCTGTTTTTT. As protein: CASSIQGTGELFF.

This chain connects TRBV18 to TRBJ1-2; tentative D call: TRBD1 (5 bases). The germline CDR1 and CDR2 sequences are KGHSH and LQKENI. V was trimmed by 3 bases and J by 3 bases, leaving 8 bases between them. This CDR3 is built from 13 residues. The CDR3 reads CASSPGGDYGYTF. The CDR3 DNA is TGTGCCAGCTCACCGGGGGGTGACTATGGCTACACCTTC.

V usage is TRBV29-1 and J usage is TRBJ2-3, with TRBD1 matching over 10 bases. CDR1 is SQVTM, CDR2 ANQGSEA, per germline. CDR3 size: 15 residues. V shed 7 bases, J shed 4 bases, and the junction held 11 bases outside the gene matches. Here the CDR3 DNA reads TGCAGCGGTCGCCGAGGGACAGGGGAGTCAGATACGCAGTATTTT. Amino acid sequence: CSGRRGTGESDTQYF.

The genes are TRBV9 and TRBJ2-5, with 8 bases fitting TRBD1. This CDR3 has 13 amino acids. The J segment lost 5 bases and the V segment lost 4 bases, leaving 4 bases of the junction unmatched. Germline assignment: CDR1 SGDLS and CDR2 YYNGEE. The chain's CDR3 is CASSPRTGETQYF. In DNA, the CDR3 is TGTGCCAGCAGCCCGAGGACAGGGGAGACCCAGTACTTC.

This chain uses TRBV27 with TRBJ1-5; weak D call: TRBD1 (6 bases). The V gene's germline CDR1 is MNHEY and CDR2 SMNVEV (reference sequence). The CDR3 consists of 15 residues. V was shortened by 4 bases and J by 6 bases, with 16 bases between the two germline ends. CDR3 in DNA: TGTGCCAGCAGTTCCCTGGGGGGGGCGAGTCAGCCCCAGCATTTT. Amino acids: CASSSLGGASQPQHF.